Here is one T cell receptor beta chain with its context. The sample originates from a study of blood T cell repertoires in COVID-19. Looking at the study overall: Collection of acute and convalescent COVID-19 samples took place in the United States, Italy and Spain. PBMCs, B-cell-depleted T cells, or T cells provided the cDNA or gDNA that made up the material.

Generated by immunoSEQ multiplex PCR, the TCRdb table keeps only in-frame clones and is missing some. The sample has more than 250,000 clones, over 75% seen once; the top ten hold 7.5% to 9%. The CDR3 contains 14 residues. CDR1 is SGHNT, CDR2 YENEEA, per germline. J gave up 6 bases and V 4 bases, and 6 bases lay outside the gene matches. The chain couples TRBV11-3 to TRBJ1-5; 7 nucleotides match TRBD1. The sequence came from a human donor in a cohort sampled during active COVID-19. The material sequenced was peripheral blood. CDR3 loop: CASSYDRDRQPQHF. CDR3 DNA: TGTGCCAGCAGCTATGACAGGGACCGTCAGCCCCAGCATTTT.